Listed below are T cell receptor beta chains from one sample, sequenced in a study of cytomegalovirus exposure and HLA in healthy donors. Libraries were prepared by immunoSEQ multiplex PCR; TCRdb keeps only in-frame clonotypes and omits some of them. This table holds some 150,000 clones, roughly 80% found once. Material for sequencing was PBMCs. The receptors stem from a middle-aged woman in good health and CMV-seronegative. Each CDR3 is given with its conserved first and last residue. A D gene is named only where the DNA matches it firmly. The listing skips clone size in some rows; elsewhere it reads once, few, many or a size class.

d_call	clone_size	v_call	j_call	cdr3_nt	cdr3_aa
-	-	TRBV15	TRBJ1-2	TGTGCCACCAGCAGGCTAAAGACAGCCCCAAAGTCGGGCTACACCTTC	CATSRLKTAPKSGYTF
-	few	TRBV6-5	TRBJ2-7	TGTGCCAGCAGCTTAAATAACGGGTACGAGCAGTACTTC	CASSLNNGYEQYF
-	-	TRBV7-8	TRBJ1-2	TGTGCCAGCACCAGGCGGGGAGATGGCTATGGCTACACCTTC	CASTRRGDGYGYTF
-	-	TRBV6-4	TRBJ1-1	TGTGCCAGCAGTGACTCCGCGACGGGGAACGCTGAAGCTTTCTTT	CASSDSATGNAEAFF
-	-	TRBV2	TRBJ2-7	TGTGCCAGCAGCCGTGACAGGAACTACGAGCAGTACTTC	CASSRDRNYEQYF
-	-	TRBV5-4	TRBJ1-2	TGTGCCAGCAGCTTGAGGGGGACTAACTATGGCTACACCTTC	CASSLRGTNYGYTF
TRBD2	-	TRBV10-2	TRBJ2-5	TGCGCCAGCTCGGATACTAGCGGGGGAGAGACCCAGTACTTC	CASSDTSGGETQYF
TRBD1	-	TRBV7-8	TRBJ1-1	TGTGCCAGCAGCCCCCCCCCGCCAGACAGGGTGAAATCTGAAGCTTTCTTT	CASSPPPPDRVKSEAFF
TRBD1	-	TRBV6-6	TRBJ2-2	TGTGCCAGCTCAAACAGGGGGCGCGACACCGGGGAGCTGTTTTTT	CASSNRGRDTGELFF
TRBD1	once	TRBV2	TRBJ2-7	TGTGCCAGCAGGACCGGGACAGGACCCTACGAGCAGTACTTC	CASRTGTGPYEQYF
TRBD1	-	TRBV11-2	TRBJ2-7	TGTGCCAGCAGCTTAGGGCAGGGGGCCTACGAGCAGTACTTC	CASSLGQGAYEQYF
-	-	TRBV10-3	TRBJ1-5	TGTGCCATCAGTGAGTCGAGGGGGGGCGTCGGCAATCAGCCCCAGCATTTT	CAISESRGGVGNQPQHF
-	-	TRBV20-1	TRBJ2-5	TGCAGTGCTATCCCCGGGGAGACCCAGTACTTC	CSAIPGETQYF
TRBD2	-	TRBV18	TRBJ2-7	TGTGCCAGCTCACCCCAGAATAGCGGGAGAGCCTACGAGCAGTACTTC	CASSPQNSGRAYEQYF
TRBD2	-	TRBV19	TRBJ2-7	TGTGCCAGTAGTATTACCGGGACTAGCGGGAACGAGCAGTACTTC	CASSITGTSGNEQYF
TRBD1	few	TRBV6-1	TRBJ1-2	TGTGCCAGCTCCTCTTGGGGACAGCTCGGTGGCTACACCTTC	CASSSWGQLGGYTF
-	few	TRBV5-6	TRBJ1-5	TGTGCCAGCAGCTTGATGGGTACGCAGAGCAACTATAGCAATCAGCCCCAGCATTTT	CASSLMGTQSNYSNQPQHF
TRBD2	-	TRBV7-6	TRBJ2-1	TGTGCCAGCAGCTTAGTGGAACGGGAGGGCCGCGAGCAGTTCTTC	CASSLVEREGREQFF
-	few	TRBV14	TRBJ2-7	TGTGCCAGCAGCCACAGCTACGAGCAGTACTTC	CASSHSYEQYF
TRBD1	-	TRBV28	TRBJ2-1	TGTGCCAGCAGTGGACAGGGGGCCTACAATGAGCAGTTCTTC	CASSGQGAYNEQFF
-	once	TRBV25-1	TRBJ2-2	TGTGCCAGCAGTCCCCGTCTATCGGGGGGCAGGAACACCGGGGAGCTGTTTTTT	CASSPRLSGGRNTGELFF
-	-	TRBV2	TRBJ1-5	TGTGCCAGCGGCGGGAGGGTCGGCAATCAGCCCCAGCATTTT	CASGGRVGNQPQHF
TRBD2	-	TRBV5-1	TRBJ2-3	TGCGCCAGCAGCGCCGGGACTAGGAAAGATACGCAGTATTTT	CASSAGTRKDTQYF
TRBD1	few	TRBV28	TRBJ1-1	TGTGCCAGCAGTAAGACAGGGACGGTCCCTGAAGCTTTCTTT	CASSKTGTVPEAFF
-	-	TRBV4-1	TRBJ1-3	TGCGCCAGCAGCCAAGAACCGGGGATGTCGACTGGAAACACCATATATTTT	CASSQEPGMSTGNTIYF
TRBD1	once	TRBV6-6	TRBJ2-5	TGTGCCAGCAGTTTGCTGTCGGGACAGGGGGAAGAGACCCAGTACTTC	CASSLLSGQGEETQYF
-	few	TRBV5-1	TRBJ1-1	TGCGCCAGCAGCTTGGGTCCACAGGGAATTTTATCGATGAACACTGAAGCTTTCTTT	CASSLGPQGILSMNTEAFF
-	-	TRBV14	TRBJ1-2	TGTGCCAGCAGCCAAGTTTCAGGGGCGTACTATGGCTACACCTTC	CASSQVSGAYYGYTF
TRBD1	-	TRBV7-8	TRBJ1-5	TGTGCCAGCAGCCTACATCGGACAGGGAGTTTGAGCAATCAGCCCCAGCATTTT	CASSLHRTGSLSNQPQHF
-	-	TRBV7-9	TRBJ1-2	TGTTCCGGTAACAGGGAACCCTATGGCTACACCTTC	CSGNREPYGYTF
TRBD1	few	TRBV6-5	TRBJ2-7	TGTGCCAGCAGTTACTCCTTGGACAGGGCTTACGAGCAGTACTTC	CASSYSLDRAYEQYF
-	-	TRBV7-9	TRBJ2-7	TGTGCCAGCAGCACTAAAAGTTCACTAGCTCGCGAGCAGTACTTC	CASSTKSSLAREQYF
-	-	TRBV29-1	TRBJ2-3	TGCAGCTCCCTGGCGGACTTTAGAAGCACAGATACGCAGTATTTT	CSSLADFRSTDTQYF
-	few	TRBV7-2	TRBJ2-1	TGTGCCAGCAGCCGTTGGTCAGTTGGCAATGAGCAGTTCTTC	CASSRWSVGNEQFF
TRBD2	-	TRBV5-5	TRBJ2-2	TGTGCCAGCAGATTACTAGCGGGAAACACCGGGGAGCTGTTTTTT	CASRLLAGNTGELFF
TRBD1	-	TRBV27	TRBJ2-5	TGTGCCAGCAGTTTCCGTGGGTCGGACAGGGAGACCCAGTACTTC	CASSFRGSDRETQYF
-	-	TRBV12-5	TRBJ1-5	TGTGCTAGTGGTTCGGGGAACAATCAGCCCCAGCATTTT	CASGSGNNQPQHF
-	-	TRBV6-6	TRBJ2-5	TGTGCCAGCAGTTACTCTGGACAGCAAGAGACCCAGTACTTC	CASSYSGQQETQYF
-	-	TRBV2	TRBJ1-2	TGTGCCAGCAGTTTACAGAACCTTGGCTACACCTTC	CASSLQNLGYTF
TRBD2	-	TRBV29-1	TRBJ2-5	TGCAGCGTTGATCGGGGGGGGGCGGAGACCCAGTACTTC	CSVDRGGAETQYF
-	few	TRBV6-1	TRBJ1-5	TGTGCCAGCGGCGACAGGACGTATCAGCCCCAGCATTTT	CASGDRTYQPQHF
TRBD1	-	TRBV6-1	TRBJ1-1	TGTGCCAGCAGCCGAGGGGACAGAGAGAATAAGGCTTTCTTT	CASSRGDRENKAFF
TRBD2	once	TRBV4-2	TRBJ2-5	TGTGCCAGCAGCCAAGACGGGGGGGCCTGGGGGGAGACCCAGTACTTC	CASSQDGGAWGETQYF
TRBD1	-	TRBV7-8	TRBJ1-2	TGTGCCAGCAGCCCGGGACAGGTCTATGGCTACACCTTC	CASSPGQVYGYTF